These T cell receptor beta chains were read from a single sample in a study of blood T cell repertoires in COVID-19. Assay: immunoSEQ multiplex PCR; the TCRdb copy retains only in-frame clones and omits some. The sample carries approximately 300,000 clones, approximately 90% recorded once. The sample comprised peripheral blood. Receptors originate from a woman in her forties or fifties with COVID-19, enrolled during active disease. The CDR3 runs from the conserved cysteine through the conserved F or W.

j_call v_call cdr3_aa
TRBJ1-5 TRBV5-5 CASSWGVVRGNQPQHF
TRBJ1-1 TRBV7-6 CASSLFDRPNTEAFF
TRBJ2-2 TRBV6-1 CASSESTSGRSGRVRGYTGELFF
TRBJ1-1 TRBV7-9 CASSLIGEVNEAFF
TRBJ2-7 TRBV7-2 CASSLMEGYEQYF
TRBJ2-3 TRBV28 CASITSLGTDTQYF
TRBJ2-7 TRBV10-3 CAISESTATYEQYF
TRBJ2-3 TRBV10-3 CAVRGDSTDTQYF
TRBJ2-7 TRBV5-5 CASSLAASGWAVTYEQYF
TRBJ2-2 TRBV24-1 CATAGQGRVTGELFF
TRBJ1-5 TRBV2 CASSVSSQPQHF
TRBJ2-6 TRBV24-1 CATSDGGAAGANVLTF
TRBJ1-1 TRBV4-3 CASSQERQSNTEAFF
TRBJ2-7 TRBV28 CASSLLAGGSYEQYF
TRBJ2-7 TRBV10-3 CAIRETESSYEQYF
TRBJ2-5 TRBV7-8 CASSFTIAGGETQYF
TRBJ2-7 TRBV10-1 CASSAGTSGSYEQYF
TRBJ2-1 TRBV6-6 CASSQPGQGYNEQFF
TRBJ1-5 TRBV19 CASRTHRDNQPQHF
TRBJ2-7 TRBV3-1/TRBV3-2 CASSQVGAANYEQYF
TRBJ2-7 TRBV10-3 CAISDFLYEQYF
TRBJ2-1 TRBV27 CASSRKTRTSGIENEQFF